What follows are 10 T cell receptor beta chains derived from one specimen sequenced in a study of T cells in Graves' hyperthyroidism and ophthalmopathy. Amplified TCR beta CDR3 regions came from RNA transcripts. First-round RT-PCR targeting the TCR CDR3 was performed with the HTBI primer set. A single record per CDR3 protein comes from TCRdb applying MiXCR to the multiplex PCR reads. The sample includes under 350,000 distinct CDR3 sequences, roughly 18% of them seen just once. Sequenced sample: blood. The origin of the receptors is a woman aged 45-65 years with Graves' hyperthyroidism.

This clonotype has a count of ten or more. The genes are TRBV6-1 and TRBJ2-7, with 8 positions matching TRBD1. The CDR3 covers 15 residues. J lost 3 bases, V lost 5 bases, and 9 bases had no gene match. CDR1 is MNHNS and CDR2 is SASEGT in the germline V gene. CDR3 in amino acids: CASSPDRDRHYEQYF. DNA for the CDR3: TGTGCCAGCAGTCCCGACCGGGACAGGCACTACGAGCAGTACTTC.

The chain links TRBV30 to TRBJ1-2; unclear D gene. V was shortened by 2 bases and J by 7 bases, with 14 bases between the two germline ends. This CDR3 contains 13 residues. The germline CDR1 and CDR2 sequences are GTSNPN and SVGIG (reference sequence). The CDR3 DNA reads TGTGCCTGGAGTCCGACGCAGGTTGGTGGCTACACCTTC. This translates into CAWSPTQVGGYTF.

The CDR3 loop is CASSSAGGVQETQYF. CDR3 bases: TGCGCCAGCAGCTCAGCGGGGGGGGTCCAAGAGACCCAGTACTTC. V gene TRBV5-1 combines with J gene TRBJ2-5, with 10 bases that match TRBD2. This CDR3 spans 15 amino acids. Germline values: CDR1 SGHRS, CDR2 YFSETQ. The V and J ends lost 3 bases and 1 base, in that order; junction bases with no gene match: 3.

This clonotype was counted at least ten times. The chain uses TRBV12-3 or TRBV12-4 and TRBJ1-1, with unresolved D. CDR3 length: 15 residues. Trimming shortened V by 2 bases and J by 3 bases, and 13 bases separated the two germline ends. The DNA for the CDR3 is TGTGCCAGCAGTTTAATTCCGGCAAGGGACACTGAAGCTTTCTTT. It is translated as CASSLIPARDTEAFF.

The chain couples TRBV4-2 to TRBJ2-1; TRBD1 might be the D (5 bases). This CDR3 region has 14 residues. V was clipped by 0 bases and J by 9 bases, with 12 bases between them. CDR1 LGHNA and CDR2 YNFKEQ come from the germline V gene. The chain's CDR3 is CASSQDPARGEQFF. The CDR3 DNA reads TGTGCCAGCAGCCAAGATCCCGCTAGGGGTGAGCAGTTCTTC.

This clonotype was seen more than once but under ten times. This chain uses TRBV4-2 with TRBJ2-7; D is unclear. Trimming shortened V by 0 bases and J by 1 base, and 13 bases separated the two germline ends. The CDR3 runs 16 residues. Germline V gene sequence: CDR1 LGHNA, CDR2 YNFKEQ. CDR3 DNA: TGTGCCAGCAGCCAAGACTCCCTAACTAATTCCTACGAGCAGTACTTC. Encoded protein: CASSQDSLTNSYEQYF.

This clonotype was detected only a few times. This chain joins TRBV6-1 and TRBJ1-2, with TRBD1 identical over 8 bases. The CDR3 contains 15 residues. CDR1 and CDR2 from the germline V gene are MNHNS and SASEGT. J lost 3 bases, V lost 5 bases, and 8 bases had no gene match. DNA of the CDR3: TGTGCCAGCAGTCCCAGGACAGGGAGTCACTATGGCTACACCTTC. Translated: CASSPRTGSHYGYTF.

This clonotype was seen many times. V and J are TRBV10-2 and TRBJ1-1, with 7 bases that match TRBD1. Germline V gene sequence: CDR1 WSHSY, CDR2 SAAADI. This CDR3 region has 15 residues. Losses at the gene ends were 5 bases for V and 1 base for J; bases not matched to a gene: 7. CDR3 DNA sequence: TGCGCCAGCAGTCCCCCGGGACAGCGGAACACTGAAGCTTTCTTT. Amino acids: CASSPPGQRNTEAFF.

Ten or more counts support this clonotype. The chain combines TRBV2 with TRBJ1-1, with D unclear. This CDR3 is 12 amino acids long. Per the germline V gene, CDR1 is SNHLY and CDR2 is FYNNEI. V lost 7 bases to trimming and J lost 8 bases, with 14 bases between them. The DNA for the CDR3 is TGTGCCAGCAAGAATAGGCAATCCGAAGCTTTCTTT. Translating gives CASKNRQSEAFF. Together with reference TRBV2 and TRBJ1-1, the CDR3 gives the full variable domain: EPEVTQTPSHQVTQMGQEVILRCVPISNHLYFYWYRQILGQKVEFLVSFYNNEISEKSEIFDDQFSVERPDGSNFTLKIRSTKLEDSAMYFCASKNRQSEAFFGQGTRLTVV.

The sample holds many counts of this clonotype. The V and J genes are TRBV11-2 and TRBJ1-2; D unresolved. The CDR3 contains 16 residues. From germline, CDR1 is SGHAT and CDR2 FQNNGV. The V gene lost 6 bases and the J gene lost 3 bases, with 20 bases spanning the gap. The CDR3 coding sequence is TGTGCCAGCAGGACGTTGAGCGGTACTGGGTACTATGGCTACACCTTC. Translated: CASRTLSGTGYYGYTF.